Given below is one TCR beta chain in context. In germline, CDR1 is SNHLY, CDR2 FYNNEI. With 1 base clipped from V and 9 bases from J, the junction kept 4 bases outside the gene matches. This CDR3 contains 16 residues. The sample belongs to a study of blood T cell repertoires in COVID-19. Enrolled through a virtual design, the participants were between roughly 18 and 95 years of age and came from about two dozen US areas. Two negative PCRs, clearance, or symptom resolution had been documented for recovered Cohort 3 donors. Methods used by the authors: Counts of nucleated cells, estimated from reference gene primer amplification, were obtained. The method was immunoSEQ multiplex PCR; TCRdb's version includes in-frame clones alone and lacks a portion of them. V, J and clone size reflect that table, while D and trimming were determined from the DNA. The table lists about 310,000 clones, approximately 91% of them singletons.

The sequencing sample was made of PBMCs or T cells enriched from blood (not recorded which). The receptor was isolated from a woman in her thirties or forties who had recovered from COVID-19. This chain joins TRBV2 and TRBJ1-6, with TRBD1 matching 12 bases. CDR3 amino acids: CASSEGDRGLGSPLHF. The CDR3 DNA sequence: TGTGCCAGCAGTGAAGGGGACAGGGGGCTCGGTTCACCCCTCCACTTT.